Listed here are 11 T cell receptor beta chains from one sample, sequenced in a study of identical twins. Each CDR3 protein is one row after TCRdb ran MiXCR on the 5' RACE reads. The sample includes 350,000 to 450,000 distinct CDR3 sequences, around 20% of them seen just once. The material sequenced was naive T cells sorted from blood. These receptors all come from a man between 45 and 60 years old in good health.

V is TRBV4-3 and J is TRBJ2-4; 7 positions agree with TRBD1. CDR1 and CDR2 from the germline V gene are LGHNA and YSLEER. V dropped 1 base and J dropped 8; count of bases not matched to a gene: 8. The length of the CDR3 is 15 residues. The CDR3 nucleotides read TGCGCCAGCAGCCAAGGCTACGACAGGGCCCACATTCAGTACTTC. Protein sequence: CASSQGYDRAHIQYF.

The CDR3 DNA reads TGTGCCAGCAGTCCAGACTACACTGAAGCTTTCTTT. It codes for CASSPDYTEAFF. This chain joins TRBV6-1 and TRBJ1-1; no clear D. V was shortened by 5 bases and J by 3 bases, with 7 bases between the two germline ends. Germline lookup yields CDR1 MNHNS and CDR2 SASEGT. The CDR3 is 12 residues long.

The sample holds many counts of this clonotype. V and J are TRBV20-1 and TRBJ2-2; 8 bases match TRBD2. Per germline, CDR1 DFQATT and CDR2 SNEGSKA (reference sequence). J lost 6 bases, V lost 0 bases, and 6 bases had no gene match. The CDR3 contains 15 residues. The CDR3 reads CSARDFQRGSGELFF. The CDR3 DNA sequence: TGCAGTGCTAGAGATTTCCAGCGGGGGTCCGGGGAGCTGTTTTTT.

The table lists this clonotype with many counts. The rearrangement uses TRBV5-1 and TRBJ2-3, with TRBD2 identical over 7 bases. There are 16 residues in the CDR3. The ends lost 4 bases at V and 2 bases at J; junction bases unmatched: 10. CDR1 is SGHRS and CDR2 is YFSETQ in the germline V gene. CDR3 residues: CASSGRGNRYTDTQYF. For the CDR3, the DNA is TGCGCCAGCAGCGGGAGGGGTAATCGGTACACAGATACGCAGTATTTT.

There are many counts of this clonotype. The chain recombines TRBV28 with TRBJ1-2; maybe TRBD1 (5 bases). V lost 3 bases to trimming and J lost 4 bases, with 15 bases between them. The CDR3 loop spans 15 amino acids. Germline CDR1 and CDR2: MDHEN and SYDVKM. This CDR3 is CASSFRGTTIYGYTF. The DNA for the CDR3 is TGTGCCAGCAGTTTTCGGGGGACCACGATCTATGGCTACACCTTC.

This clonotype was observed a handful of times. The chain uses TRBV27 and TRBJ2-1; the D is unclear. Germline V gene data show CDR1 as MNHEY and CDR2 as SMNVEV (reference sequence). The CDR3 covers 14 residues. Trimming stripped 8 bases from V and 0 bases from J, with 11 bases between. The CDR3 spells CASLPRSSYNEQFF. CDR3 sequence (DNA): TGTGCCAGCCTCCCCAGATCCTCCTACAATGAGCAGTTCTTC.

In its sample, this clonotype was seen a few times. The chain combines TRBV7-8 with TRBJ2-2; possibly TRBD1 for D (6 bases). CDR1 and CDR2 (germline): SGHVS, FQNEAQ. V was shortened by 5 bases and J by 8 bases, with 9 bases between the two germline ends. CDR3 size: 12 residues. The CDR3 here is CASSPGQGELFF. The CDR3 nucleotides read TGTGCCAGCAGCCCCGGACAGGGGGAGCTGTTTTTT.

Details on this clonotype: This likely comes from a read error, as the CDR3 has no conserved phenylalanine or tryptophan at its end. This chain connects TRBV7-2 to TRBJ2-1; D could derive from TRBD1 or TRBD2 (5 bases each). Per the germline V gene, CDR1 is SGHTA and CDR2 is FQGNSA. CDR3 length: 15 residues. V lost 3 bases and J lost 8, with 17 bases in between. Here the CDR3 reads CASSLAGTASDEQFL. The CDR3, as DNA: TGTGCCAGCAGCTTGGCCGGGACGGCAAGCGATGAGCAGTTCCTC.

The J gene is TRBJ2-1, the V gene TRBV20-1, with TRBD1 matching 9 bases. The V gene's germline CDR1 is DFQATT and CDR2 SNEGSKA (reference sequence). The ends lost 2 bases at V and 6 bases at J; junction bases unmatched: 14. CDR3 length: 17 amino acids. CDR3 amino acids: CSARTEKGQGGFNEQFF. The CDR3 nucleotides are TGCAGTGCTAGAACAGAGAAGGGACAGGGAGGTTTCAATGAGCAGTTCTTC.

The chain combines TRBV29-1 with TRBJ2-3; no firm D call. From germline, CDR1 is SQVTM and CDR2 ANQGSEA. The CDR3 loop spans 14 amino acids. V lost 3 bases and J 3 bases, leaving 13 bases between the germline ends. The CDR3 bases are TGCAGCGTTGATTTGGGTGAGGTAACAGATACGCAGTATTTT. It encodes CSVDLGEVTDTQYF.

This chain links TRBV6-2 or TRBV6-3 with TRBJ2-7, with TRBD2 matching 14 bases. Germline V gene sequence: CDR1 MNHEY, CDR2 SVGEGT. This CDR3 has 20 amino acids. The ends lost 0 bases at V and 2 bases at J; junction bases unmatched: 12. The CDR3 is CASSYSTTGLAGGLPYEQYF. The CDR3 nucleotides are TGTGCCAGCAGTTACTCGACGACAGGACTAGCGGGGGGACTACCCTACGAGCAGTACTTC.